A single sample is the source of the 20 T cell receptor beta chains below, sequenced in a study of early T cells in non-severe SARS-CoV-2 infection. TCRdb used MiXCR to reprocess the 5' RACE reads, holding one entry per CDR3 protein. Of more than 65,000 distinct CDR3 sequences in the sample, under 15% were seen once. Material: whole blood. All receptors come from an adult who was a healthcare worker with PCR-confirmed SARS-CoV-2 infection or an uninfected control (not recorded which).

The table lists this clonotype with many counts. This chain connects TRBV6-6 to TRBJ2-3, with D unresolved. Germline V CDR1 and CDR2: MNHNY, SVGAGI (reference sequence). This CDR3 spans 13 amino acids. Trimming took off 6 bases at V and 3 bases at J, with 10 bases between the two ends. Here the CDR3 DNA reads TGTGCCAGCAGCAGACGAGGAACAGATACGCAGTATTTT. Residues: CASSRRGTDTQYF.

V is TRBV6-6 and J is TRBJ2-5; D remains unclear. V dropped 0 bases and J dropped 2 bases, with 7 bases sitting between them. Germline V gives CDR1 MNHNY, CDR2 SVGAGI (reference sequence). The CDR3 length is 14 residues. The CDR3 bases are TGTGCCAGCAGTTACTCCCCTATGCAAGAGACCCAGTACTTC. It is translated as CASSYSPMQETQYF.

This sequence joins TRBV10-2 and TRBJ2-7; the D gene is possibly TRBD1 (7 bases). There are 16 residues in the CDR3. V lost 10 bases, J lost 4 bases, and 26 bases lay in between. CDR1 and CDR2 from the germline V gene are WSHSY and SAAADI. DNA of the CDR3: TGCGCCACCCGGCCTCAGGGGGGACTCACTCCTTACGAGCAGTACTTC. The encoded protein is CATRPQGGLTPYEQYF.

The rearrangement uses TRBV9 and TRBJ2-1; tentative D call: TRBD2 (5 bases). Germline lookup yields CDR1 SGDLS and CDR2 YYNGEE. V was clipped by 4 bases and J by 9 bases, with 20 bases between them. The CDR3 extends over 15 amino acids. The CDR3 protein is CASSTSLGRLGEQFF. As DNA, the CDR3 is TGTGCCAGCAGCACCTCTTTGGGGAGATTAGGTGAGCAGTTCTTC.

This clonotype was detected only a few times. This rearrangement joins TRBV20-1 to TRBJ2-7; 11 bases line up with TRBD2. Germline trimming cut 3 bases from V and 6 bases from J; bases unmatched to any gene: 7. CDR3 length: 14 amino acids. Germline values: CDR1 DFQATT, CDR2 SNEGSKA (reference sequence). Here the CDR3 DNA reads TGCAGTGCTAGCCCTAGCGGGGGGTCGGTCGAGCAGTACTTC. Translation gives CSASPSGGSVEQYF.

This clonotype was seen ten or more times. This chain uses TRBV19 with TRBJ1-5; tentative D call: TRBD1 (5 bases). From germline, CDR1 is LNHDA and CDR2 SQIVND (reference sequence). This CDR3 region has 12 residues. Between the trimmed V and J ends, which lost 3 bases and 8 bases, there was a span of 8 bases. The DNA for the CDR3 is TGTGCCAGTAGTATCGGAGGGGAGCCCCAGCATTTT. This gives the protein CASSIGGEPQHF.

There are many counts of this clonotype. This chain links TRBV5-5 with TRBJ1-1; TRBD1 matches 8 bases. V lost 5 bases, J lost 5 bases, and 8 bases stayed unmatched. This CDR3 contains 14 residues. Germline V lookup: CDR1 SGHKS, CDR2 YYEKEE (reference sequence). The CDR3 DNA follows: TGTGCCAGCAGGTTTGACAGGGGTAGAACTGAAGCTTTCTTT. Amino acid sequence: CASRFDRGRTEAFF.

There are a few counts of this clonotype. J is TRBJ2-1 and V is TRBV5-4; D gene unclear. This CDR3 has 13 amino acids. V shed 4 bases and J shed 0 bases, with 5 bases lying between them. Germline V CDR1 and CDR2: SGHNT, YYREEE (reference sequence). The CDR3 DNA sequence: TGTGCCAGCAGCCAAATCTCCTACAATGAGCAGTTCTTC. Its protein product is CASSQISYNEQFF.

The chain joins TRBV5-4 to TRBJ2-1, with TRBD2 identical over 10 bases. J lost 2 bases, V lost 4 bases, and 6 bases had no gene match. This CDR3 has 16 residues. Germline assignment: CDR1 SGHNT and CDR2 YYREEE (reference sequence). DNA of the CDR3: TGTGCCAGCAGCCTTGGACTAGCGGTGACCTACAATGAGCAGTTCTTC. Encoded protein: CASSLGLAVTYNEQFF. Drawing the rest from reference TRBV5-4 and TRBJ2-1, the complete variable domain is ETGVTQSPTHLIKTRGQQVTLRCSSQSGHNTVSWYQQALGQGPQFIFQYYREEENGRGNFPPRFSGLQFPNYSSELNVNALELDDSALYLCASSLGLAVTYNEQFFGPGTRLTVL.

This chain links TRBV7-2 with TRBJ1-1; tentatively, D is TRBD1 (6 bases). V lost 4 bases and J 6 bases, leaving 12 bases between the germline ends. In germline, CDR1 is SGHTA, CDR2 FQGNSA. This CDR3 region has 13 residues. The CDR3 DNA is TGTGCCAGCAGCTCCCGACAGGTTGCTGAAGCTTTCTTT. The encoded protein is CASSSRQVAEAFF. Full variable domain (outside the CDR3, taken from reference TRBV7-2 and TRBJ1-1): GAGVSQSPSNKVTEKGKDVELRCDPISGHTALYWYRQSLGQGLEFLIYFQGNSAPDKSGLPSDRFSAERTGGSVSTLTIQRTQQEDSAVYLCASSSRQVAEAFFGQGTRLTVV.

The V call is TRBV11-3, the J call TRBJ2-2; D is unclear. Trimming cost V 3 bases and J 1 base, with 9 bases left between them. This CDR3 contains 15 residues. CDR1 and CDR2 (germline): SGHNT, YENEEA. The chain's CDR3 is CASSFSTGNTGELFF. The DNA of the CDR3 is TGTGCCAGCAGCTTCTCGACCGGGAACACCGGGGAGCTGTTTTTT.

The rearrangement links TRBV9 to TRBJ2-2; D unresolved. V was clipped by 7 bases and J by 7 bases, with 11 bases between them. The CDR3 extends over 12 amino acids. Germline CDR1 is SGDLS and CDR2 is YYNGEE. Here the CDR3 DNA reads TGTGCCAGCGCTTTAGGTCGCGGGGAGCTGTTTTTT. Protein: CASALGRGELFF.

This chain's CDR3 is CASSHMTRAPLHF. CDR3 DNA sequence: TGCGCCAGCAGCCATATGACACGGGCACCCCTCCACTTT. V is TRBV4-1 and J is TRBJ1-6, with D unclear. V was shortened by 3 bases and J by 11 bases, with 11 bases between the two germline ends. Germline V gene lookup returns CDR1 MGHRA and CDR2 YSYEKL. The CDR3 has 13 amino acids.

This clonotype was counted a few times. This sequence joins TRBV5-6 and TRBJ2-2; 9 positions agree with TRBD1. This CDR3 has 16 residues. J lost 1 base, V lost 3 bases, and 4 bases had no gene match. Germline V gene lookup returns CDR1 SGHDT and CDR2 YYEEEE. The CDR3 nucleotides are TGTGCCAGCAGCTCAACGGGACAGGGGAACACCGGGGAGCTGTTTTTT. Protein product: CASSSTGQGNTGELFF.

This clonotype has at least ten counts. The chain couples TRBV14 to TRBJ2-7; D unresolved. Germline V lookup: CDR1 SGHDN, CDR2 FVKESK. CDR3 length: 13 residues. Deletions cut 2 bases from V and 9 bases from J, with 14 bases between. The DNA of the CDR3 is TGTGCCAGCAGCCAACAATCAACTGGAAGGCAGTACTTC. Protein sequence: CASSQQSTGRQYF.

The chain has TRBV5-1 and TRBJ1-2; D unclear. Germline CDR1 is SGHRS and CDR2 is YFSETQ. The CDR3 is made up of 15 amino acids. V lost 0 bases, J lost 4 bases, and 13 bases lay in between. The chain's CDR3 is CASSLAGLGGYGYTF. In nucleotides, the CDR3 is TGCGCCAGCAGCTTGGCTGGCCTCGGTGGCTATGGCTACACCTTC.

This clonotype has more than one count but fewer than ten. This sequence joins TRBV7-9 and TRBJ1-3; D gene uncertain. Germline CDR1 SEHNR, CDR2 FQNEAQ (reference sequence). The CDR3 runs 14 residues. Trimming cost V 5 bases and J 2 bases, with 10 bases left between them. The CDR3 loop is CASSPHRTGNTIYF. CDR3 nucleotides: TGTGCCAGCAGCCCACATCGAACTGGAAACACCATATATTTT.

The chain is built from TRBV7-9 and TRBJ2-7; 7 nucleotides match TRBD1. This CDR3 has 14 amino acids. In germline, CDR1 is SEHNR, CDR2 FQNEAQ (reference sequence). The V gene end was trimmed by 0 bases and the J gene end by 5 bases; junction bases not matched to a gene: 4. CDR3 DNA: TGTGCCAGCAGCTTAGCCCGGGACAGCCACGAGCAGTACTTC. Its protein product is CASSLARDSHEQYF.

This clonotype was recorded a few times. The chain is built from TRBV28 and TRBJ2-1; 8 bases line up with TRBD2. This CDR3 spans 13 amino acids. In germline, CDR1 is MDHEN, CDR2 SYDVKM. Germline trimming cut 7 bases from V and 4 bases from J; bases unmatched to any gene: 3. CDR3 in DNA: TGTGCCAGCACGGGAGGGCCATACAATGAGCAGTTCTTC. The encoded protein is CASTGGPYNEQFF.

Ten or more counts support this clonotype. V usage is TRBV18 and J usage is TRBJ2-7; tentatively, D is TRBD1 (5 bases). The V and J ends lost 4 bases and 2 bases respectively, with 9 bases between them. Germline assignment: CDR1 KGHSH and CDR2 LQKENI. This CDR3 has 13 residues. The CDR3 DNA reads TGTGCCAGCTCACTGACAGCAACCTACGAGCAGTACTTC. The encoded protein is CASSLTATYEQYF.